Listed below are T cell receptor beta chains from one sample, sequenced in a study of blood T cells in healthy people across ages. MiXCR, applied by TCRdb to the 5' RACE reads, yields one record per CDR3 protein. The sample consists of 600,000 or so distinct CDR3 sequences, about 28% of them appearing once. Sequencing was carried out using blood. The receptors come from a woman at least 80 years old in good health. The CDR3 runs from the conserved cysteine through the conserved F or W. The D gene is left open where the match is weak. Clone size is shown for a subset of rows, as once, few, many or a class of expanded clone.

>TRBD2|TRBV29-1|TRBJ2-5|many
CSVLPERGSQETQYF
TGCAGCGTTCTACCGGAGCGGGGGTCTCAAGAGACCCAGTACTTC
>-|TRBV30|TRBJ2-3|-
CAWISFATSTDTQYF
TGTGCCTGGATCTCCTTTGCGACTAGCACAGATACGCAGTATTTT
>TRBD2|TRBV28|TRBJ2-1|many
CASTLTSGGYNEQFF
TGTGCCAGCACCCTGACTAGCGGGGGTTACAATGAGCAGTTCTTC
>TRBD1|TRBV20-1|TRBJ1-1|-
CSASWTGNTEAFF
TGCAGTGCAAGCTGGACAGGGAACACTGAAGCTTTCTTT
>TRBD2|TRBV5-1|TRBJ2-3|many
CASNSGLATDTQYF
TGCGCCAGCAACTCGGGACTAGCAACAGATACGCAGTATTTT
>-|TRBV29-1|TRBJ2-7|-
CSVEDPGSEQYF
TGCAGCGTTGAAGATCCAGGTAGCGAGCAGTACTTC
>-|TRBV19|TRBJ1-2|-
CASSIGQGPNYGYTF
TGTGCCAGTAGTATTGGGCAGGGCCCTAACTATGGCTACACCTTC
>-|TRBV3-1|TRBJ2-7|few
CASSRDPSGYEQYF
TGTGCCAGCAGCCGAGACCCGTCGGGTTACGAGCAGTACTTC
>TRBD1|TRBV28|TRBJ1-1|once
CASRRYRGNTEAFF
TGTGCCAGCAGGCGCTACAGGGGAAACACTGAAGCTTTCTTT
>-|TRBV20-1|TRBJ1-5|-
CSARDPQGPSQPRHF
TGCAGTGCTAGAGATCCCCAGGGGCCAAGTCAGCCCCGGCATTTT